This TCR delta chain emerged from a study of Vδ1+ human thymocytes. Study-level findings and limits: Many TRG clonotypes were shared between donors; TRD repertoires were essentially private. Thymic TRG and TRD repertoires appeared highly polyclonal, with Gaussian CDR3 length distributions. Thymic delta-chain repertoires held 15% to 20% Vdelta2 sequences and few Vdelta3, despite high sort purity. Bulk data may be misread because of unexpected Vdelta2 sequences.

The CDR3 is 20 amino acids. V shed 0 bases, J shed 3 bases, and the junction held 16 bases outside the gene matches. Germline V gives CDR1 TSWWSYY, CDR2 QGS. Vdelta1+ thymocyte sorts reached between roughly 98% and 99.6% purity. Sequences come from RNA converted to cDNA by reverse transcription. Multiplex PCR used pooled V-gene forward primers and a constant-region reverse primer to amplify CDR3s. TCRdb redid clone calling on the multiplex PCR reads using CATT. The repertoire has about 53,000 delta-chain clones, less than 15% of them found once; the top ten carry 0.3% to 0.45%. A few counts support this clone. What it binds is unknown.

Sequenced sample: Vdelta1+ gamma-delta thymocytes from the thymus. Subset of the sample: FACS-sorted CD3+ TCRalphabeta- TCRVdelta1+ TCRVdelta2- thymocytes. The chain links TRDV1 to TRDJ1; 10 nucleotides line up with TRDD3. The TCR was taken from a girl younger than two who had congenital heart surgery. CDR3 amino acids: CALGELSFLSLGDKADKLIF. For the CDR3, the DNA is TGTGCTCTTGGGGAACTAAGCTTCCTATCGCTGGGGGATAAGGCCGATAAACTCATCTTT.